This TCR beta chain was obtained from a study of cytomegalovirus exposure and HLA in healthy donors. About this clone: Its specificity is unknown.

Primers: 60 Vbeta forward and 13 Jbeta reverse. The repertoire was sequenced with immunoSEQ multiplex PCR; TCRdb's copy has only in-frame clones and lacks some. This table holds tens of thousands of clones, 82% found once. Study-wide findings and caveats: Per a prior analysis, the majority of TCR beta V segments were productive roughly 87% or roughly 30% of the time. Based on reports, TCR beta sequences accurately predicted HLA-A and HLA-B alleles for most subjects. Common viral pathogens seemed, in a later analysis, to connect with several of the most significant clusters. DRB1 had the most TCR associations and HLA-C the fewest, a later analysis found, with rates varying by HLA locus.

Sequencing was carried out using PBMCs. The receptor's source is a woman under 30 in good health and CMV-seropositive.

The CDR3 is CASSGGAFSSQYF. The CDR3 coding sequence is TGTGCCAGTAGCGGGGGGGCATTTTCGAGCCAGTACTTC. The rearrangement links TRBV19 to TRBJ2-5; 8 bases agree with TRBD2. The CDR3 loop spans 13 amino acids. Germline trimming cut 6 bases from V and 10 bases from J; bases unmatched to any gene: 10. Germline values: CDR1 LNHDA, CDR2 SQIVND (reference sequence). Combining the CDR3 with reference TRBV19 and TRBJ2-5 gives the whole variable domain DGGITQSPKYLFRKEGQNVTLSCEQNLNHDAMYWYRQDPGQGLRLIYYSQIVNDFQKGDIAEGYSVSREKKESFPLTVTSAQKNPTAFYLCASSGGAFSSQYFGPGTRLLVL.